Reported below is one T cell receptor (beta chain). The antigen remains undetermined. Replicate PCRs run on sorted subsets employed 150 to 250 ng DNA, 25,000 to 35,000 T cell genomes. As handled by the study authors: As immunoSEQ supplied junction-only sequences (without quality scores), filtering differed. Clones were read by immunoSEQ multiplex PCR, and TCRdb kept only the in-frame ones, dropping some. V, J and clone size were drawn from that table, and D and trimming were deduced from the DNA. Found here are about 670,000 clones, 60% to 80% of them singletons; the top ten hold 1.8%. This entry comes from a study of shared clonotypes between healthy human individuals. Across the study: Each donor's CD8 memory used one plate, CD8 naive two, each CD4 subset three.

Study conclusions and caveats: Generation of non-shared clonotypes was less probable than generation of clonotypes shared by all four donors.

This CDR3 comprises 15 residues. Unmatched junction bases numbered 6, after V lost 5 bases and J lost 0 bases. CDR1 SGHTA and CDR2 FQGNSA come from the germline V gene. The source of this sequence is a woman younger than 45 in good health. This rearrangement joins TRBV7-2 to TRBJ1-1; TRBD1 aligns across 7 bases. Sample: memory CD4+ T cells sorted from blood. Specified subset: CD45RA-negative fraction. The CDR3 DNA reads as TGTGCCAGCAGCGCGGGACAGATCATGAACACTGAAGCTTTCTTT. This translates into CASSAGQIMNTEAFF.